The 27 T cell receptor beta chains below come from one sample, sequenced in a study of blood T cell repertoires in COVID-19. Clones were read by immunoSEQ multiplex PCR, and TCRdb kept only the in-frame ones, dropping some. The repertoire holds over 200,000 clones, with 85% as singletons. The sample taken for sequencing was PBMCs or T cells enriched from blood (not recorded which). The receptors were gathered from a man between 35 and 55 years old who had recovered from COVID-19.

This clone occurred once. V gene TRBV9 combines with J gene TRBJ2-1, with 9 nucleotides matching TRBD2. The CDR3 is made up of 16 amino acids. Germline lookup yields CDR1 SGDLS and CDR2 YYNGEE. Unmatched junction bases numbered 3, after V lost 2 bases and J lost 0 bases. CDR3 nucleotide sequence: TGTGCCAGCAGCGTCATAGCGGGGGACTCCTACAATGAGCAGTTCTTC. Translation: CASSVIAGDSYNEQFF.

The chain is built from TRBV11-2 and TRBJ2-1, with 12 positions matching TRBD2. V was pared by 5 bases and J by 10 bases, with 6 bases of the junction left unmatched. Per the germline V gene, CDR1 is SGHAT and CDR2 is FQNNGV. This CDR3 spans 14 amino acids. In DNA form, the CDR3 reads TGTGCCAGCAGCCGAGGACTAGCGGGAAAGGAGCAGTTCTTC. Translation gives CASSRGLAGKEQFF. Together with reference TRBV11-2 and TRBJ2-1, the CDR3 gives the full variable domain: EAGVAQSPRYKIIEKRQSVAFWCNPISGHATLYWYQQILGQGPKLLIQFQNNGVVDDSQLPKDRFSAERLKGVDSTLKIQPAKLEDSAVYLCASSRGLAGKEQFFGPGTRLTVL.

This clone has only a few counts. V is TRBV5-4 and J is TRBJ1-3; perhaps TRBD1 as D (5 bases). From germline, CDR1 is SGHNT and CDR2 YYREEE (reference sequence). The CDR3 has 15 amino acids. Trimming removed 0 bases at V and 0 bases at J, with 7 bases between. CDR3 in amino acids: CASSLGTHSGNTIYF. CDR3 coding DNA: TGTGCCAGCAGCTTGGGGACACACTCTGGAAACACCATATATTTT.

The chain uses TRBV2 and TRBJ1-1; 7 bases fit TRBD1. The germline CDR1 and CDR2 sequences are SNHLY and FYNNEI. The CDR3 is made up of 14 amino acids. Trimming at V came to 2 bases and at J to 5 bases, leaving 5 bases not matched to a gene. The CDR3, as DNA: TGTGCCAGCAGTGAACGGGCAGGGGGAACTGAAGCTTTCTTT. Its protein product is CASSERAGGTEAFF.

V and J are TRBV11-2 and TRBJ2-2, with a tentative D call TRBD2 (5 bases). The ends were cut back, 5 bases at V and 0 bases at J, with 13 bases in the middle. Germline CDR1 SGHAT, CDR2 FQNNGV. This CDR3 has 16 residues. The CDR3 loop is CASSLSGYANTGELFF. CDR3 coding DNA: TGTGCCAGCAGCCTGAGCGGATACGCGAACACCGGGGAGCTGTTTTTT.

V gene TRBV5-4 combines with J gene TRBJ1-1; 8 nucleotides align to TRBD1. Germline CDR1 reads SGHNT; CDR2 reads YYREEE (reference sequence). CDR3 size: 15 residues. Unmatched junction bases numbered 9, after V lost 3 bases and J lost 5 bases. CDR3: CASSSGGQGSTEAFF. The CDR3 DNA follows: TGTGCCAGCAGCTCAGGAGGACAGGGTAGTACTGAAGCTTTCTTT.

Only one count was recorded for this clone. This chain joins TRBV4-3 and TRBJ1-4; maybe TRBD1 (5 bases). The V gene's germline CDR1 is LGHNA and CDR2 YSLEER. This CDR3 comprises 15 residues. Trimming shortened V by 2 bases and J by 0 bases, and 7 bases separated the two germline ends. CDR3 amino acids: CASSQLGATNEKLFF. As DNA, the CDR3 is TGCGCCAGCAGCCAACTAGGGGCAACTAATGAAAAACTGTTTTTT.

The rearrangement joins TRBV7-6 to TRBJ1-2; no clear D. The CDR3 has 13 amino acids. The V gene's germline CDR1 is SGHVS and CDR2 FNYEAQ. With 0 bases removed from V and 3 bases from J, the gap between germline ends came to 5 bases. In DNA, the CDR3 is TGTGCCAGCAGCTTAGCCGGGGACTATGGCTACACCTTC. This codes for CASSLAGDYGYTF.

This clone was seen a few times. The DNA for the CDR3 is TGTGCCAGCAGCTTAGCGGGACAGGGTTCACCCCTCCACTTT. It translates to CASSLAGQGSPLHF. The chain uses TRBV7-9 and TRBJ1-6, with TRBD1 identical over 9 bases. Germline trimming cut 0 bases from V and 9 bases from J; bases unmatched to any gene: 0. This CDR3 region has 14 residues. From germline, CDR1 is SEHNR and CDR2 FQNEAQ (reference sequence). Combining the CDR3 with reference TRBV7-9 and TRBJ1-6 gives the whole variable domain DTGVSQNPRHKITKRGQNVTFRCDPISEHNRLYWYRQTLGQGPEFLTYFQNEAQLEKSRLLSDRFSAERPKGSFSTLEIQRTEQGDSAMYLCASSLAGQGSPLHFGNGTRLTVT.

The V and J genes are TRBV9 and TRBJ2-3, with 8 bases aligning to TRBD1. Germline loops: CDR1 SGDLS, CDR2 YYNGEE. The CDR3 totals 15 residues. Unmatched junction bases numbered 7, after V lost 3 bases and J lost 4 bases. CDR3 bases: TGTGCCAGCAGCGCAACGACAGGGGTGGCAGATACGCAGTATTTT. This encodes CASSATTGVADTQYF.

This clone was recorded once. This chain links TRBV5-1 with TRBJ2-7; 9 bases align to TRBD1. Germline V CDR1 and CDR2: SGHRS, YFSETQ. V lost 0 bases to trimming and J lost 3 bases; unmatched junction nucleotides: 4. CDR3 length: 15 amino acids. DNA for the CDR3: TGCGCCAGCAGCTTGGATACAGGGGGCTTCTACGAGCAGTACTTC. Translating it yields CASSLDTGGFYEQYF.

This clone was recorded a few times. The chain links TRBV14 to TRBJ1-1, with a possible D match to TRBD1 (5 bases). The germline V gene has CDR1 SGHDN and CDR2 FVKESK. V lost 2 bases and J 2 bases, leaving 9 bases between the germline ends. The CDR3 loop spans 14 amino acids. For the CDR3, the DNA is TGTGCCAGCAGCCAAACAGGTTACAACACTGAAGCTTTCTTT. This codes for CASSQTGYNTEAFF.

This chain's CDR3 is CASSQGTDNEKLFF. The CDR3, as DNA: TGTGCCAGCAGCCAAGGGACAGATAATGAAAAACTGTTTTTT. The gene calls are TRBV3-1 (or the pseudogene TRBV3-2) and TRBJ1-4; the D gene is possibly TRBD1 (6 bases). Trimming removed 1 base at V and 4 bases at J, with 7 bases between. This CDR3 region has 14 residues. Germline values: CDR1 LGHDT, CDR2 YNNKEL (reference sequence).

The chain employs TRBV19 and TRBJ1-2, with 9 bases lining up with TRBD1. The V gene end was trimmed by 2 bases and the J gene end by 1 base; junction bases not matched to a gene: 5. The germline V gene encodes CDR1 LNHDA and CDR2 SQIVND (reference sequence). This CDR3 has 16 amino acids. In DNA, the CDR3 is TGTGCCAGTAGTATATCCGGGACAGGGCTTAACTATGGCTACACCTTC. This codes for CASSISGTGLNYGYTF.

This clone has only one observation. V and J are TRBV2 and TRBJ2-1, with D uncertain. Trimming cost V 6 bases and J 7 bases, with 10 bases left between them. Germline V gives CDR1 SNHLY, CDR2 FYNNEI. CDR3 length equals 12 residues. In nucleotides, the CDR3 is TGTGCCAGCAGAGATTTCCGGAATGAGCAGTTCTTC. Its translation: CASRDFRNEQFF. The full variable domain, rest sourced from reference TRBV2 and TRBJ2-1, is EPEVTQTPSHQVTQMGQEVILRCVPISNHLYFYWYRQILGQKVEFLVSFYNNEISEKSEIFDDQFSVERPDGSNFTLKIRSTKLEDSAMYFCASRDFRNEQFFGPGTRLTVL.

The chain is built from TRBV9 and TRBJ2-3; D may be TRBD2 (6 bases). CDR1 is SGDLS and CDR2 is YYNGEE in the germline V gene. The CDR3 spans 14 residues. Between the trimmed V and J ends, which lost 5 bases and 0 bases, there was a span of 10 bases. The DNA for the CDR3 is TGTGCCAGCAGTTCTAGCGATAGCACAGATACGCAGTATTTT. It encodes CASSSSDSTDTQYF.

J is TRBJ2-2 and V is TRBV11-1, with 8 bases matching TRBD2. The length of the CDR3 is 15 residues. The ends lost 5 bases at V and 1 base at J; junction bases unmatched: 3. CDR1 and CDR2 (germline): SGHAT, FQDESV (reference sequence). The CDR3 coding sequence is TGTGCCAGCAGCCTGGGACTAGGGAACACCGGGGAGCTGTTTTTT. This encodes CASSLGLGNTGELFF. Based on the CDR3 plus reference TRBV11-1 and TRBJ2-2, the full variable domain is EAEVAQSPRYKITEKSQAVAFWCDPISGHATLYWYRQILGQGPELLVQFQDESVVDDSQLPKDRFSAERLKGVDSTLKIQPAELGDSAMYLCASSLGLGNTGELFFGEGSRLTVL.

The rearrangement links TRBV30 to TRBJ1-4, with TRBD1 identical over 7 bases. The germline V gene has CDR1 GTSNPN and CDR2 SVGIG (reference sequence). V shed 5 bases and J 3 bases; nucleotides not matched to a gene: 6. This CDR3 is 14 amino acids long. The CDR3 DNA reads as TGTGCCTGGGGCAGGGGGAACGCTAATGAAAAACTGTTTTTT. This sequence encodes CAWGRGNANEKLFF.

CDR3 nucleotides: TGTGCCAGCAGTCAGCCCAACCAGGGAAGCACTGAAGCTTTCTTT. Translation gives CASSQPNQGSTEAFF. The chain combines TRBV6-5 with TRBJ1-1, with D possibly TRBD1 on 5 matching bases. V was pared by 5 bases and J by 4 bases, with 17 bases between. CDR1 and CDR2 (germline): MNHEY, SVGAGI. The CDR3 runs 15 residues.

J is TRBJ2-2 and V is TRBV5-6; D perhaps matches TRBD1 (6 bases). There are 16 residues in the CDR3. V lost 5 bases and J lost 3, with 17 bases in between. In germline, CDR1 is SGHDT, CDR2 YYEEEE. The CDR3 is CASRRRQEGHTGELFF. CDR3 nucleotide sequence: TGTGCCAGCAGACGTCGACAGGAAGGGCACACCGGGGAGCTGTTTTTT.

The rearrangement links TRBV11-2 to TRBJ2-5; D might be TRBD1 (6 bases). V lost 5 bases and J lost 3, with 19 bases in between. Germline loops: CDR1 SGHAT, CDR2 FQNNGV. The CDR3 loop spans 16 amino acids. The CDR3 protein is CASSSSDRYFEETQYF. The CDR3 coding sequence is TGTGCCAGCAGCAGCAGTGACAGGTACTTTGAAGAGACCCAGTACTTC.

The J gene is TRBJ2-1, the V gene TRBV7-2; D remains unclear. The germline CDR1 and CDR2 sequences are SGHTA and FQGNSA. This CDR3 has 15 residues. V was trimmed by 3 bases and J by 3 bases, leaving 12 bases between them. The chain's CDR3 is CASSLVNSNYNEQFF. DNA for the CDR3: TGTGCCAGCAGCTTGGTCAATAGCAACTACAATGAGCAGTTCTTC.

The rearrangement uses TRBV2 and TRBJ1-1; D perhaps matches TRBD1 (5 bases). CDR3 length: 14 amino acids. The V gene's germline CDR1 is SNHLY and CDR2 FYNNEI. Trimming cost V 5 bases and J 6 bases, with 16 bases left between them. CDR3 DNA sequence: TGTGCCAGCAGTAAAGACCAGGGACTTTCTGAAGCTTTCTTT. Translating it yields CASSKDQGLSEAFF.

Points on this clone: The same CDR3 can be traced to other DNA sequences in this sample. This sequence joins TRBV5-1 and TRBJ2-7, with 7 positions matching TRBD1. This CDR3 has 14 amino acids. After removal of 4 bases from V and 3 bases from J, the junction contained 7 bases not matched to a gene. CDR1 and CDR2 (germline): SGHRS, YFSETQ. This CDR3 reads CASSLETGFYEQYF. The CDR3 DNA is TGCGCCAGCAGCCTCGAGACAGGGTTCTACGAGCAGTACTTC.

V is TRBV30 and J is TRBJ2-5; 9 bases line up with TRBD2. V gave up 3 bases and J gave up 7 bases; unmatched junction bases: 12. The germline V gene encodes CDR1 GTSNPN and CDR2 SVGIG (reference sequence). This CDR3 is 15 amino acids long. In nucleotides, the CDR3 is TGTGCCTGGAGGAGTGGACTAGCGCCCTCGGGGACCCAGTACTTC. This encodes CAWRSGLAPSGTQYF. The variable domain in full, with the rest retrieved from reference TRBV30 and TRBJ2-5, is SQTIHQWPATLVQPVGSPLSLECTVEGTSNPNLYWYRQAAGRGLQLLFYSVGIGQISSEVPQNLSASRPQDRQFILSSKKLLLSDSGFYLCAWRSGLAPSGTQYFGPGTRLLVL.

This clone was detected only a few times. This rearrangement joins TRBV25-1 to TRBJ1-5, with 8 bases fitting TRBD1. Germline CDR1 is MGHDK and CDR2 is SYGVNS. The length of the CDR3 is 13 residues. V lost 8 bases and J lost 7; bases outside the gene matches: 7. CDR3 amino acids: CASGGQGKQPQHF. CDR3 coding DNA: TGTGCCAGCGGAGGACAGGGTAAGCAGCCCCAGCATTTT.

This chain links TRBV28 with TRBJ2-1; 8 positions match TRBD2. CDR3 size: 12 residues. V dropped 5 bases and J dropped 9; count of bases not matched to a gene: 3. CDR1 MDHEN and CDR2 SYDVKM come from the germline V gene. DNA of the CDR3: TGTGCCAGCAGTCCCGGGGGGGGTGAGCAGTTCTTC. This gives the protein CASSPGGGEQFF. The full variable domain, rest sourced from reference TRBV28 and TRBJ2-1, is DVKVTQSSRYLVKRTGEKVFLECVQDMDHENMFWYRQDPGLGLRLIYFSYDVKMKEKGDIPEGYSVSREKKERFSLILESASTNQTSMYLCASSPGGGEQFFGPGTRLTVL.